Reported below is one T cell receptor (beta chain). The antigen it binds to is not known. Per-nucleotide qualities are absent, and no much larger clonotype sits a single base away. This entry comes from a study of control samples from healthy donors and cancer patients (dated by TCRdb to 2020 to 2021). From the cysteine through the phenylalanine, the CDR3 covers 21 amino acids. Just CDR3 DNA is preserved here, 63 bases in frame from base 1. Compared with germline, V lacks 3 bases and J lacks 4 bases; bases without a gene match: 24. The germline V gene yields SGHRS for CDR1 and YFSETQ for CDR2. Library method: the immunoSEQ multiplex PCR assay. The table was pulled from immuneACCESS by TCRdb, which kept in-frame rearrangements only. Such tables lose some clones; where checked, under half of the loss comes from unresolved V genes, and the rest has no known cause. This sample comprises 150,000 to 200,000 clones, 94% of them detected only once. The top ten hold more than 1.1% of the sample.

The chain links TRBV5-1 with TRBJ2-3; 9 central bases correspond to TRBD2. This receptor was taken from a woman in her late teens or twenties in good health. The sample consisted of blood. The CDR3 reads as follows: CASSWPSDNKIAGAGADTQYF. The nucleotide sequence reads as follows: TGCGCCAGCAGCTGGCCGTCGGACAATAAAATAGCGGGAGCAGGAGCAGATACGCAGTATTTT.